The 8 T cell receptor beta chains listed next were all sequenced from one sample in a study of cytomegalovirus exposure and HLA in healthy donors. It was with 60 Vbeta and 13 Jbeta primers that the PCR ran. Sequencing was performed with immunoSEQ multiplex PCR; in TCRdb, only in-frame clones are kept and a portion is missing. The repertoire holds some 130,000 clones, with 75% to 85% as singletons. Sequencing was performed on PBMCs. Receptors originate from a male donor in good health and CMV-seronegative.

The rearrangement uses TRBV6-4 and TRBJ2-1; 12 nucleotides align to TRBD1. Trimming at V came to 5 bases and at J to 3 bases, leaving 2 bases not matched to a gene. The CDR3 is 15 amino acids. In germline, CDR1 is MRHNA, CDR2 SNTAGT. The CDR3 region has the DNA TGTGCCAGCAGTAGGGACAGGGGGCTCTACAATGAGCAGTTCTTC. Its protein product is CASSRDRGLYNEQFF.

CDR3 protein: CASSPATGSEQYF. Written as DNA, the CDR3 is TGCGCCAGCAGCCCAGCGACAGGCTCCGAGCAGTACTTC. This sequence joins TRBV4-3 and TRBJ2-7; a possible D gene is TRBD1 (6 bases). The CDR3 sequence is 13 residues long. Germline V gives CDR1 LGHNA, CDR2 YSLEER. The V and J ends lost 4 bases and 6 bases respectively, with 13 bases between them.

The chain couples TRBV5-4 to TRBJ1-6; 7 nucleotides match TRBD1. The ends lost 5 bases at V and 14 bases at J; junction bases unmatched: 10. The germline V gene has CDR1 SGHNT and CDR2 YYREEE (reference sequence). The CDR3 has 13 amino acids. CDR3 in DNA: TGTGCCAGCAGTCGAGACAGGGATGGGACCCTCCACTTT. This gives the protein CASSRDRDGTLHF.

The DNA for the CDR3 is TGTGCCAGCAGTGGCGATCTGGGCAGGGTGGGTTTGGAGACCCAGTACTTC. This codes for CASSGDLGRVGLETQYF. The chain joins TRBV6-1 to TRBJ2-5; tentative D call: TRBD1 (5 bases). The CDR3 has 17 amino acids. The V and J ends lost 4 bases and 5 bases respectively, with 23 bases between them. Germline V lookup: CDR1 MNHNS, CDR2 SASEGT.

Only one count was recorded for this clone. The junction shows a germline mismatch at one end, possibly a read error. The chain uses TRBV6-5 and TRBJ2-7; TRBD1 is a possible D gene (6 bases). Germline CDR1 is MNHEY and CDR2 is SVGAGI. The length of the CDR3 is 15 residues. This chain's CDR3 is CTSRLGQGQSYEQYF. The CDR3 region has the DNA TGTACCAGCAGGCTGGGTCAGGGGCAGAGCTACGAGCAGTACTTC.

The CDR3 DNA reads as TGTGCCAGCGGCCTGGCAGGGTCTGAAAAACTGTTTTTT. Residues: CASGLAGSEKLFF. The rearrangement uses TRBV7-2 and TRBJ1-4; D is possibly TRBD1 (5 bases). V lost 8 bases and J lost 7, with 14 bases in between. The CDR3 runs 13 residues. Germline V CDR1 and CDR2: SGHTA, FQGNSA.

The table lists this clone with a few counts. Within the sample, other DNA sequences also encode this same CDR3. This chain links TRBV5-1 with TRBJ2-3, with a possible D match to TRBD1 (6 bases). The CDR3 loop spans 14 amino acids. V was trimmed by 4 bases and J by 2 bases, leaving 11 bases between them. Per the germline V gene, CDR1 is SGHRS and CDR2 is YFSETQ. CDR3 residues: CASSAGTPTDTQYF. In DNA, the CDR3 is TGCGCCAGCAGCGCCGGGACACCCACAGATACGCAGTATTTT.

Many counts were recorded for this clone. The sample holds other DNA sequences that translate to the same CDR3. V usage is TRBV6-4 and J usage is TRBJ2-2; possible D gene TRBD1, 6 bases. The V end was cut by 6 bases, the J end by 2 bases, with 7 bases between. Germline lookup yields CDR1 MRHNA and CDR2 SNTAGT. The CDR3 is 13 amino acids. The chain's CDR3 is CASSGTNTGELFF. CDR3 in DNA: TGTGCCAGCAGCGGGACAAACACCGGGGAGCTGTTTTTT.